This TCR beta chain was retrieved from a study of shared clonotypes between healthy human individuals. Data came from immunoSEQ multiplex PCR; TCRdb stores just in-frame clones and leaves some out. Here the sample spans 450,000 to 650,000 clones, roughly four fifths being singletons. CDR1 LNHNV and CDR2 YYDKDF come from the germline V gene (reference sequence). Trimming took 3 bases from V and 8 from J; bases not matched to a gene: 20. The CDR3 contains 18 residues. This rearrangement joins TRBV15 to TRBJ2-3; TRBD2 aligns across 7 bases. The receptor's source is a woman between 40 and 50 years old in good health. Some clones in this sample may be carry-over from other donors' samples. Sequenced input: PBMCs. The CDR3 sequence is CATSSGAASGIWGGTQYF. CDR3 sequence (DNA): TGTGCCACCAGCAGTGGAGCGGCTAGCGGAATCTGGGGCGGTACGCAGTATTTT.